Given below is one TCR beta chain in context. Its antigen remains unknown. For the second PCR, which ran for roughly 6 to 11 cycles, a sample-barcoded 5' primer and a J-beta primer mix were used. MiXCR, applied by TCRdb to the 5' RACE reads, yields one record per CDR3 protein. The sample consists of about 1.4 million distinct CDR3 sequences, 55% to 75% of them appearing once. The sample originates from a study of blood T cells in healthy people across ages. Findings of the study overall: As age increased, TCR beta diversity per million T cells fell in a roughly linear fashion. Expanded clonotype shifts may have been confounded, as the donors had an unknown CMV status.

The sequenced material came from blood. The source is a man aged 18 to 35 in good health.

As DNA, the CDR3 is TGTGCCACCAGTCCGTACCGGGACAGGGGGCGCGTTGTGGGTGAGCAGTACTTC. Translating gives CATSPYRDRGRVVGEQYF. The chain uses TRBV24-1 and TRBJ2-7; the match to TRBD1 covers 12 bases. V lost 6 bases, J lost 7 bases, and 18 bases stayed unmatched. The CDR3 is made up of 18 amino acids. Germline assignment: CDR1 KGHDR and CDR2 SFDVKD.